A selection of T cell receptor beta chains follows, all from one sample in a study of a mutant IDH1 vaccine in newly diagnosed glioma. These receptors are not linked to any known antigen. Produced via immunoSEQ multiplex PCR; TCRdb's table is partial and in-frame only. This table holds tens of thousands of clones, 90% to 95% found once. Sequences were derived from PBMCs, sampled from a glioma patient whose treatment included an IDH1 peptide vaccine. The receptors were gathered from a woman aged 50 to 65 with glioma. CDR3s include the opening cysteine and the closing phenylalanine or tryptophan. The D gene is left open where the match is weak. Clone size is given for some rows only: seen once, a few or many times, or a class if the clone is expanded.

j_gene,v_gene,abundance,d_gene,CDR3nt,CDR3aa
TRBJ2-7,TRBV5-1,.,.,TGCGCCACCGCGTTCGGAGGTGGCCGAGGGGAGCAGTACTTC,CATAFGGGRGEQYF
TRBJ2-3,TRBV7-9,.,.,TGTGCCAGCAGCTTCTATGCGAAAAACACAGATACGCAGTATTTT,CASSFYAKNTDTQYF
TRBJ1-6,TRBV30,.,.,TGTGCCTGGAGTGCCTACGGATCACCCCTCCACTTT,CAWSAYGSPLHF
TRBJ2-6,TRBV30,.,.,TGTGCCTGGAGTGTAGGGGCGGGGGCCAACGTCCTGACTTTC,CAWSVGAGANVLTF
TRBJ2-1,TRBV6-5,.,TRBD1,TGTGCCAGCAGCGCTGGGACAGGGGTATACAATGAGCAGTTCTTC,CASSAGTGVYNEQFF
TRBJ1-2,TRBV2,.,.,TGTGCCAGCAGTCTGACCGGGACGGAGTATGGCTACACCTTC,CASSLTGTEYGYTF
TRBJ2-7,TRBV7-9,.,.,TGTGCCAGCAGCCGAGACAGAAACGAGCAGTACTTC,CASSRDRNEQYF
TRBJ1-2,TRBV28,.,.,TGTGCCAGCAGTTTAGGGGTAGTCGGGGACTACACCTTC,CASSLGVVGDYTF
TRBJ2-7,TRBV7-6,.,TRBD1,TGTGCCAGCAGCTTAGGGGCGGACAGGGTCTACGAGCAGTACTTC,CASSLGADRVYEQYF
TRBJ1-5,TRBV28,few,.,TGTGCCAGCAGTTTCGAGGTTTGGCGGGATTTCAATCAGCCCCAGCATTTT,CASSFEVWRDFNQPQHF